These 15 T cell receptor beta chains were sequenced from one sample in a study of blood T cell repertoires in COVID-19. Assay: immunoSEQ multiplex PCR; the TCRdb copy retains only in-frame clones and omits some. The sample carries about 270,000 clones, over 70% recorded once. The sample taken for sequencing was peripheral blood. These TCRs come from a man older than 75 with acute or convalescent COVID-19.

The DNA of the CDR3 is TGTGCCAGCAGTCCCCTGTTGGGGACTAGCGTCTACAATGAGCAGTTCTTC. This gives the protein CASSPLLGTSVYNEQFF. The chain joins TRBV27 to TRBJ2-1, with 10 bases identical to TRBD2. Germline CDR1 and CDR2: MNHEY and SMNVEV (reference sequence). The CDR3 is 17 amino acids. The V segment lost 5 bases and the J segment 3 bases; nucleotides outside the gene matches: 10.

The chain couples TRBV4-2 to TRBJ1-1; D is undetermined. Germline assignment: CDR1 LGHNA and CDR2 YNFKEQ. CDR3 length: 17 amino acids. V lost 1 base and J 0 bases, leaving 15 bases between the germline ends. The CDR3 DNA is TGTGCCAGCAGCCAAGTAGGTGGGCTGCTCATGAACACTGAAGCTTTCTTT. It encodes CASSQVGGLLMNTEAFF.

Notes on this clone: A read error may account for a junction end that differs from germline. The V and J genes are TRBV24-1 and TRBJ2-1; 9 positions match TRBD1. Germline CDR1 KGHDR, CDR2 SFDVKD. The CDR3 sequence is 16 residues long. CDR3 in amino acids: CATSNPPGQGNNEQFF. The CDR3 nucleotides are TGTGCCACCAGTAACCCGCCGGGACAGGGAAACAATGAACAGTTCTTC.

This clone was recorded only once. The rearrangement links TRBV3-1 (or the pseudogene TRBV3-2) to TRBJ2-1; 9 positions agree with TRBD2. The CDR3 is made up of 20 amino acids. Unmatched junction bases numbered 16, after V lost 0 bases and J lost 4 bases. The germline V gene has CDR1 LGHDT and CDR2 YNNKEL (reference sequence). The CDR3 nucleotides are TGTGCCAGCAGCCAAGAGTTACTAGCGGGCCCCTCAAAGGGGTACAATGAGCAGTTCTTC. Its protein product is CASSQELLAGPSKGYNEQFF.

The chain is built from TRBV28 and TRBJ2-1, with TRBD2 matching over 7 bases. From germline, CDR1 is MDHEN and CDR2 SYDVKM. Germline trimming cut 1 base from V and 1 base from J; bases unmatched to any gene: 4. This CDR3 is 16 amino acids long. The CDR3 region has the DNA TGTGCCAGCAGTTTATTAACGGGGGGATCCTACAATGAGCAGTTCTTC. Its translation: CASSLLTGGSYNEQFF.

This clone is a singleton in its sample. The chain links TRBV18 to TRBJ2-1; TRBD2 matches 12 bases. With 0 bases clipped from V and 2 bases from J, the junction kept 2 bases outside the gene matches. Germline loops: CDR1 KGHSH, CDR2 LQKENI. CDR3 size: 17 residues. CDR3 DNA: TGTGCCAGCTCACCACCGCGACTAGCGGGAGCCTACAATGAGCAGTTCTTC. Protein: CASSPPRLAGAYNEQFF.

CDR3 protein: CASSLEVAGYTF. The CDR3, as DNA: TGTGCCAGCAGTTTAGAAGTTGCGGGCTACACCTTC. This chain links TRBV28 with TRBJ1-2; D call uncertain. Trimming removed 2 bases at V and 8 bases at J, with 9 bases between. CDR3 size: 12 residues. CDR1 and CDR2 (germline): MDHEN, SYDVKM.

This chain connects TRBV27 to TRBJ1-5; D unresolved. Germline assignment: CDR1 MNHEY and CDR2 SMNVEV (reference sequence). Between the trimmed V and J ends, which lost 3 bases and 7 bases, there was a span of 10 bases. The length of the CDR3 is 13 residues. CDR3 in amino acids: CASSLLSGQPQHF. The CDR3 DNA reads as TGTGCCAGCAGTTTGCTAAGCGGACAGCCCCAGCATTTT.

This chain uses TRBV10-3 with TRBJ2-2, with 10 bases matching TRBD1. Germline-derived CDR1 and CDR2 are ENHRY and SYGVKD. With 9 bases clipped from V and 4 bases from J, the junction kept 8 bases outside the gene matches. The CDR3 consists of 15 residues. CDR3: CAITSTGGSTGELFF. In DNA form, the CDR3 reads TGTGCCATTACGTCGACAGGGGGCAGCACCGGGGAGCTGTTTTTT.

This clone has just one count. J is TRBJ2-1 and V is TRBV4-1; TRBD2 matches 8 bases. The CDR3 covers 16 residues. After removal of 0 bases from V and 3 bases from J, the junction contained 4 bases not matched to a gene. Germline CDR1 and CDR2: MGHRA and YSYEKL. The CDR3 nucleotides are TGCGCCAGCAGCCAAGATTCTAGCGGGCTCTACAATGAGCAGTTCTTC. Protein product: CASSQDSSGLYNEQFF.

The gene calls are TRBV7-6 and TRBJ2-5, with 7 bases identical to TRBD2. The length of the CDR3 is 15 residues. V dropped 1 base and J dropped 7; count of bases not matched to a gene: 9. CDR1 and CDR2 from the germline V gene are SGHVS and FNYEAQ. CDR3 DNA sequence: TGTGCCAGCAGCTTAGAGTATTTTCCGGGGGGGACCCAGTACTTC. This encodes CASSLEYFPGGTQYF.

On this clone itself: The junction departs from germline at one end; a sequencing error may be responsible. The CDR3 sequence: CASSSPGQPHTTMAF. CDR3 nucleotide sequence: TGTGCCAGCAGTTCCCCGGGACAGCCCCACACCACTATGGCCTTC. The gene calls are TRBV27 and TRBJ1-2, with 7 nucleotides matching TRBD1. Germline CDR1 and CDR2: MNHEY and SMNVEV (reference sequence). This CDR3 is 15 amino acids long.

The CDR3 coding sequence is TGTGCCAGCAGCTTAGCGGGAGTATTTTACAATGAGCAGTTCTTC. Protein product: CASSLAGVFYNEQFF. V gene TRBV7-9 combines with J gene TRBJ2-1; D possibly corresponds to TRBD2 (5 bases). Germline V gene data show CDR1 as SEHNR and CDR2 as FQNEAQ (reference sequence). The CDR3 sequence is 15 residues long. Trimming removed 0 bases from V and 4 bases from J, with 10 bases in between. Using reference TRBV7-9 and TRBJ2-1 for the parts outside the CDR3, the full variable domain is DTGVSQNPRHKITKRGQNVTFRCDPISEHNRLYWYRQTLGQGPEFLTYFQNEAQLEKSRLLSDRFSAERPKGSFSTLEIQRTEQGDSAMYLCASSLAGVFYNEQFFGPGTRLTVL.

The genes are TRBV2 and TRBJ2-7; perhaps TRBD1 as D (5 bases). V was clipped by 8 bases and J by 3 bases, with 8 bases between them. CDR1 is SNHLY and CDR2 is FYNNEI in the germline V gene. The CDR3 length is 11 residues. Here the CDR3 reads CASVQGYEQYF. DNA of the CDR3: TGTGCCAGCGTTCAGGGCTACGAGCAGTACTTC.

The chain is built from TRBV21-1 and TRBJ2-7; the table's TRBD2 call for D was not verified on the DNA. TRBV21-1 is annotated as a pseudogene. CDR3 length: 15 residues. The CDR3: CASSNLAAISYEQYF. In DNA, the CDR3 is TGTGCCAGCAGCAACCTCGCGGCCATCTCCTACGAGCAGTACTTC.